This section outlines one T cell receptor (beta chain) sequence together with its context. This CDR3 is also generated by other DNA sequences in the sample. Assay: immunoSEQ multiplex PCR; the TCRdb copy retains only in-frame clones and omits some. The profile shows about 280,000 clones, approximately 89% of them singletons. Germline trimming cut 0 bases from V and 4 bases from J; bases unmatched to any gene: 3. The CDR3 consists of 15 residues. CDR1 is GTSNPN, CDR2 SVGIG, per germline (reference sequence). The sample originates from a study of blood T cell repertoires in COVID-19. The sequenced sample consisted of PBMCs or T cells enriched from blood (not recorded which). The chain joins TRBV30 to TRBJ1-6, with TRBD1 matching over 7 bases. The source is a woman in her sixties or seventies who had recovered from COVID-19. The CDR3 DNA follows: TGTGCCTGGAGTGTAGGGGGCGCTTATAATTCACCCCTCCACTTT. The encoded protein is CAWSVGGAYNSPLHF.